The 8 T cell receptor beta chains below all came from one sample that was sequenced in a study of T cells in Graves' hyperthyroidism and ophthalmopathy. TCR beta CDR3 sequences were amplified from RNA transcripts. In the first-round RT-PCR of the TCR CDR3, the HTBI primer set was used. One entry per CDR3 protein results from TCRdb running MiXCR on the multiplex PCR reads. Here the sample spans 730,000 or so distinct CDR3 sequences, over 15% being singletons. Sequenced sample: blood. The receptor set was obtained from a woman aged 50 to 65 with Graves' hyperthyroidism that later progressed to Graves' ophthalmopathy.

This clonotype has ten or more counts. The chain combines TRBV3-1 with TRBJ1-2; D not resolved. The germline CDR1 and CDR2 sequences are LGHDT and YNNKEL (reference sequence). Trimming stripped 3 bases from V and 2 bases from J, with 7 bases between. The CDR3 totals 13 residues. CDR3 loop: CASSHYGNYGYTF. CDR3 nucleotide sequence: TGTGCCAGCAGCCACTACGGAAACTATGGCTACACCTTC.

The chain uses TRBV6-2 or TRBV6-3 and TRBJ2-4, with a possible D match to TRBD2 (6 bases). Germline-derived CDR1 and CDR2 are MNHEY and SVGEGT. Trimming cost V 4 bases and J 1 base, with 17 bases left between them. This CDR3 has 17 amino acids. The CDR3 loop is CASSWRRRGGAKNIQYF. In nucleotides, the CDR3 is TGTGCCAGCAGTTGGCGGAGGCGAGGAGGGGCCAAAAACATTCAGTACTTC.

This clonotype came up many times. The chain uses TRBV11-2 and TRBJ2-7; a possible D gene is TRBD1 (5 bases). Trimming cost V 5 bases and J 5 bases, with 22 bases left between them. This CDR3 region has 16 residues. Per germline, CDR1 SGHAT and CDR2 FQNNGV. The CDR3 region is CASSPLDSILGNEQYF. For the CDR3, the DNA is TGTGCCAGCAGCCCCCTAGACAGCATCTTAGGCAACGAGCAGTACTTC.

The chain joins TRBV7-8 to TRBJ1-2; D gene uncertain. There are 17 residues in the CDR3. V gave up 4 bases and J gave up 6 bases, with 24 bases separating them. Germline values: CDR1 SGHVS, CDR2 FQNEAQ. The CDR3 protein is CASSSNPSLGLRNGYTF. DNA of the CDR3: TGTGCCAGCAGCTCCAATCCTAGCCTTGGACTGCGTAATGGCTACACCTTC.

J is TRBJ1-2 and V is TRBV20-1; 8 nucleotides align to TRBD1. With V trimmed by 0 bases and J by 1 base, 1 base remained unmatched. Germline assignment: CDR1 DFQATT and CDR2 SNEGSKA (reference sequence). The CDR3 loop spans 14 amino acids. The CDR3 DNA is TGCAGTGCTAGAGAACAGGGGGTTAACTATGGCTACACCTTC. This codes for CSAREQGVNYGYTF.

This clonotype was recorded at least ten times. This chain connects TRBV12-3 or TRBV12-4 to TRBJ2-1; D unclear. The CDR3 is made up of 15 amino acids. The germline V and J ends were trimmed by 3 bases and 3 bases, with 12 bases remaining between them. The CDR3 DNA reads as TGTGCCAGCAGTTTTCACACGGATCTCTACAATGAGCAGTTCTTC. It codes for CASSFHTDLYNEQFF.

This clonotype was observed a handful of times. The CDR3, as DNA: TGTGCCAGCAGCGTAGTAACAGGGCTCACTGAAGCTTTCTTT. It yields the protein CASSVVTGLTEAFF. The rearrangement uses TRBV9 and TRBJ1-1; tentatively, D is TRBD1 (6 bases). V dropped 0 bases and J dropped 4 bases, with 10 bases sitting between them. Germline assignment: CDR1 SGDLS and CDR2 YYNGEE. The CDR3 totals 14 residues. Complete variable domain (other parts from reference TRBV9 and TRBJ1-1): DSGVTQTPKHLITATGQRVTLRCSPRSGDLSVYWYQQSLDQGLQFLIQYYNGEERAKGNILERFSAQQFPDLHSELNLSSLELGDSALYFCASSVVTGLTEAFFGQGTRLTVV.

This clonotype was observed a handful of times. The CDR3 sequence: CASSETGLFSGNTIYF. The CDR3 nucleotides are TGTGCCAGCAGTGAGACAGGTTTATTCTCTGGAAACACCATATATTTT. J is TRBJ1-3 and V is TRBV2; a weak D match, TRBD1 (6 bases). The length of the CDR3 is 16 residues. Germline V lookup: CDR1 SNHLY, CDR2 FYNNEI. V gave up 3 bases and J gave up 0 bases, with 12 bases separating them. The full variable domain, its missing parts supplied by reference TRBV2 and TRBJ1-3, is EPEVTQTPSHQVTQMGQEVILRCVPISNHLYFYWYRQILGQKVEFLVSFYNNEISEKSEIFDDQFSVERPDGSNFTLKIRSTKLEDSAMYFCASSETGLFSGNTIYFGEGSWLTVV.